This T cell receptor beta chain was sequenced for a study of Graves' ophthalmopathy and Graves' hyperthyroidism. Patients newly diagnosed with hyperthyroidism, under 2 months' duration, were aged 18 to 65, the study reports. This clonotype was seen repeatedly, ten times or more. What it recognizes is unknown. Scientists amplified the TCR beta CDR3 regions from RNA transcripts. Amplification began with first-round RT-PCR using HTBI primers, then second-round multiplex PCR was performed. MiXCR, run by TCRdb on the multiplex PCR reads, gives a single entry per CDR3 protein. The sample carries around 1.1 million distinct CDR3 sequences, less than 45% recorded once. Unmatched junction bases numbered 6, after V lost 1 base and J lost 2 bases. The CDR3 runs 16 residues. CDR1 and CDR2 (germline): SEHNR, FQNEAQ (reference sequence). Study results and caveats: Forecasting of ophthalmopathy progression by the model achieved approximately 70% sensitivity and 72.22% specificity.

Sequences were obtained from peripheral blood or thyroid tissue (not recorded which). The rearrangement uses TRBV7-9 and TRBJ2-7, with TRBD1 identical over 9 bases. The receptor comes from an adult man with Graves' hyperthyroidism. CDR3 DNA sequence: TGTGCCAGCAGCTTAGGGGGACAGGGATATACCTACGAGCAGTACTTC. As protein: CASSLGGQGYTYEQYF.